The TCR beta chain described here comes from a study of cytomegalovirus exposure and HLA in healthy donors. Amplification used 60 Vbeta primers and 13 Jbeta primers. Generated by immunoSEQ multiplex PCR, the TCRdb table keeps only in-frame clones and is missing some. The table lists 200,000 to 250,000 clones, about 70% of them singletons, with roughly 2.5% in the top ten. V lost 5 bases, J lost 0 bases, and 4 bases lay in between. The CDR3 length is 12 residues. The germline gives CDR1 MGHDK, CDR2 SYGVNS. The TCR was taken from a man aged 40-50 years in good health and CMV-seropositive. The sequenced sample was PBMCs. V gene TRBV25-1 combines with J gene TRBJ1-1; D not certain. The CDR3: CASSYMNTEAFF. The CDR3 region has the DNA TGTGCCAGCAGTTACATGAACACTGAAGCTTTCTTT.